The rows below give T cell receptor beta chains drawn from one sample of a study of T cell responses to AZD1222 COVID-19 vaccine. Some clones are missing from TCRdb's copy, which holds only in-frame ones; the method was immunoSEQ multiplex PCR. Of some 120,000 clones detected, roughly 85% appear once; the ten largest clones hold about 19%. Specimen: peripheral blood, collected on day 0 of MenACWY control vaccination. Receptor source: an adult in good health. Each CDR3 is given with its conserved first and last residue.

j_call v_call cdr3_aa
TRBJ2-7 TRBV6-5 CASSTSVPSGYEQYF
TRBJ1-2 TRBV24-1 CATLYRDSLIHRGYTF
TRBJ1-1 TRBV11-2 CASSLGGVTEAFF
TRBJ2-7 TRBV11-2 CASSLVSGGYEQYF
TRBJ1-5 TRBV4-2 CASSLRTRQGPQPQHF
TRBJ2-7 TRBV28 CASRIRDQSSYEQYF
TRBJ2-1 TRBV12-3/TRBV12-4 CASSWADVNEQFF
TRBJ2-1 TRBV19 CASSWVSGGLPSYNEQFF
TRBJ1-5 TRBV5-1 CASSLAPDRGDQPQHF
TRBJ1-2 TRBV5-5 CASSLEARVIYGYTF
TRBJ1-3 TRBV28 CASSSGRAGNTIYF
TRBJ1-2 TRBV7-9 CASSRQQMGYGYTF
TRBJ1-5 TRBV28 CASMAGPSREPQHF
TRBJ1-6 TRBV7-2 CASSLVPRRGYSPLHF
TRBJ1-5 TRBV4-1 CASSQGLGTGGTDQHF
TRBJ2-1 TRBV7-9 CASSLDGTSSRLF
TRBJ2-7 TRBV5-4 CASSLAVARTYEQYF
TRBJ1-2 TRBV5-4 CASSRGGDRNYGYTF
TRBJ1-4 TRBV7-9 CASSRGQGYEKLFF
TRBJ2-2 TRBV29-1 CSADTGNTGELFF
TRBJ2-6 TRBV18 CASSPRGYGANVLTF
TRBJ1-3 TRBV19 CASGRGEYTIYF
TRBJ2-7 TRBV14 CASSQDLDAYEQYF
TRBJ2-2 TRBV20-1 CSASLFAGGTGELFF
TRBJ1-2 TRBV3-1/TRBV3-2 CASSQSGQGPYGYTF
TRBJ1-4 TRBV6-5 CASSIPGTGSEKLFF
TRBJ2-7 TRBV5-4 CASSWDRELEQYF
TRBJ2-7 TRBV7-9 CASREENRREQYF
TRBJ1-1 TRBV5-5 CASSPSPPEAFF
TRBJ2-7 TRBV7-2 CASSLGRTSGVDSPYEQYF
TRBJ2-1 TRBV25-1 CASSQGSRGSHNEQFF
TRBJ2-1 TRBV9 CASSVATSGRGGSEQFF
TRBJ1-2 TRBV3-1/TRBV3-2 CASSPRRRAGADYYGYTF
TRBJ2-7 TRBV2 CASSAARHLTYEQYF
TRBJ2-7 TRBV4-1 CASSQVGSGNEQYF
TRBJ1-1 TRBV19 CASSVDRNTEAFF
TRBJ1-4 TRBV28 CASSLFVSNGDTTNEKLFF
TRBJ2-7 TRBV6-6 CASSFKLRVFHEQYF
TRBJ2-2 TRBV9 CASSVLQRAGTGELFF
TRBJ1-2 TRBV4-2 CASSQEFGGQGFYYGYTF
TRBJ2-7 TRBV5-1 CASRKDQGGSYEQYF
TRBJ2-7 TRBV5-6 CASSQRREQYF
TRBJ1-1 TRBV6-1 CASSVSARGGLNTEAFF
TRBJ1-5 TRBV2 CASKRGFDNQPQHF
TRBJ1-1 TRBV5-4 CASSYNSAGGTEAFF
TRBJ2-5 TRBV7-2 CASSLVGIGETQYF